This T cell receptor beta chain is drawn from a study of T-cell reconstitution after alpha-beta-depleted transplantation in children. The ends were cut back, 5 bases at V and 2 bases at J, with 13 bases in the middle. Germline V gene sequence: CDR1 SGHVS, CDR2 FQNEAQ. This CDR3 has 15 residues. Library preparation (for TCRbeta) was performed with unique molecular identifiers. TCRdb called the PCR reads again in MiXCR, with one record for every CDR3 protein. The sample comprises some 500,000 distinct CDR3 sequences, over 25% of which are singletons, and 2% to 2.5% rests with the top ten. This clonotype was detected only a few times.

The receptor was derived from a human donor who donated a stem cell graft to a child with aplastic anemia. The chain couples TRBV7-8 to TRBJ1-5; D is uncertain. Here the sequenced sample was PBMCs from the stem cell graft donor, taken from the stem cell graft. CDR3 DNA: TGTGCCAGCAGCCTCCGGCAGGACGGCAATCAGCCCCAGCATTTT. Translation gives CASSLRQDGNQPQHF.